This T cell receptor (beta chain) emerged from a study of blood T cell repertoires in COVID-19. On the study more broadly: The United States, Italy and Spain supplied acute and convalescent COVID-19 samples.

The protocol was immunoSEQ multiplex PCR, while the TCRdb copy is restricted to in-frame clones and leaves out a portion. This sample has around 250,000 clones; about 80% occur once, and the top ten carry under 5%. Trimming cost V 5 bases and J 6 bases, with 17 bases left between them. The CDR3 is 14 amino acids. Germline V lookup: CDR1 SGHTA, CDR2 FQGNSA. V usage is TRBV7-2 and J usage is TRBJ2-7; D is perhaps TRBD2 (6 bases). The receptor comes from a man aged 50 to 59 with active or convalescent COVID-19. Source material: peripheral blood. The CDR3 region has the DNA TGTGCCAGCAGCCAAGGGTGGGGCGGGGTCGAGCAGTACTTC. Its protein is CASSQGWGGVEQYF.